The T cell receptor (beta chain) described here comes from a study of T cell repertoires in cytomegalovirus infection. Study-level information: Matching HLA type, along with CMV infection, was indicated by public TCR beta signatures. General observations from the study: The ex vivo response showed dominance by HLA-C-restricted CMV-specific TCR beta clonotypes.

Trimming took 3 bases from V and 7 from J, leaving 15 bases between them. The CDR3 sequence is 15 residues long. The V gene's germline CDR1 is SGHDN and CDR2 FVKESK. TCRdb re-called the reads with MiXCR, one entry per CDR3 protein. The sample holds 830,000 or so distinct CDR3 sequences; around a third are singletons and the top ten take 9.5% to 15%. As concerns this clonotype: Its antigen is unknown.

The receptor was derived from a human donor in good health (CMV status not recorded). Some clones in this sample may be carry-over from other donors' samples. This chain connects TRBV14 to TRBJ2-2; tentatively, D is TRBD2 (7 bases). The material sequenced was cultured CD8+ T cells from PBMCs, taken from culture after CMV antigen stimulation. CDR3 sequence (DNA): TGTGCCAGCAGCCATGGGGGGGCAGCGATCGGGGAGCTGTTTTTT. Translation: CASSHGGAAIGELFF.